One and the same sample provided the 21 T cell receptor beta chains below, sequenced in a study of blood T cell repertoires in COVID-19. Generated by immunoSEQ multiplex PCR, the TCRdb table keeps only in-frame clones and is missing some. The sample has 250,000 to 400,000 clones, around 89% seen once. Sequenced sample: peripheral blood. The receptors shown here come from a woman in her 30s with COVID-19, enrolled during active disease.

This sequence joins TRBV28 and TRBJ1-4; possible D gene TRBD1, 6 bases. With 3 bases removed from V and 7 bases from J, the gap between germline ends came to 18 bases. The CDR3 runs to 16 residues. Per the germline V gene, CDR1 is MDHEN and CDR2 is SYDVKM. The CDR3 nucleotides are TGTGCCAGCAGTTTCGCTAGGACAGTCCCGGGTGAAAAACTGTTTTTT. Protein sequence: CASSFARTVPGEKLFF. The whole variable domain, filled in from reference TRBV28 and TRBJ1-4, reads DVKVTQSSRYLVKRTGEKVFLECVQDMDHENMFWYRQDPGLGLRLIYFSYDVKMKEKGDIPEGYSVSREKKERFSLILESASTNQTSMYLCASSFARTVPGEKLFFGSGTQLSVL.

This sequence joins TRBV2 and TRBJ2-2; 9 nucleotides agree with TRBD1. This CDR3 region has 17 residues. CDR1 is SNHLY, CDR2 FYNNEI, per germline. The V segment lost 3 bases and the J segment 5 bases; nucleotides outside the gene matches: 10. CDR3 DNA sequence: TGTGCCAGCAGTGATTACAGGGGGCAAATGAGAACCGGGGAGCTGTTTTTT. As protein: CASSDYRGQMRTGELFF.

The chain links TRBV12-3 or TRBV12-4 to TRBJ1-5; 9 bases agree with TRBD1. J gave up 4 bases and V 8 bases, and 3 bases lay outside the gene matches. The CDR3 length is 13 residues. CDR3 nucleotides: TGTGCCAGCGGGGACAGGGCGAATCAGCCCCAGCATTTT. This sequence encodes CASGDRANQPQHF.

This clone was seen ten or more times. The chain joins TRBV28 to TRBJ2-2; weak D call: TRBD1 (6 bases). The CDR3 runs to 14 residues. Looked up from germline, CDR1 is MDHEN and CDR2 is SYDVKM. With 10 bases removed from V and 4 bases from J, the gap between germline ends came to 16 bases. The CDR3: CAIRTGLGTGELFF. In DNA, the CDR3 is TGTGCCATCCGAACAGGGTTGGGCACCGGGGAGCTGTTTTTT.

The chain carries TRBV18 and TRBJ1-3; 7 bases agree with TRBD1. The CDR3 covers 15 residues. Germline V gives CDR1 KGHSH, CDR2 LQKENI. V shed 2 bases, J shed 4 bases, and the junction held 5 bases outside the gene matches. The CDR3 bases are TGTGCCAGCTCACCAAACAAGGGACAGGGAAACACCATATATTTT. Translating it yields CASSPNKGQGNTIYF.

V and J are TRBV7-2 and TRBJ1-5; D uncertain. Trimming left V 2 bases short and J 5 bases short, with 7 bases between. There are 13 residues in the CDR3. CDR1 is SGHTA, CDR2 FQGNSA, per germline. CDR3 region: CASSLRRDQPQHF. The CDR3 DNA follows: TGTGCCAGCAGCTTAAGGAGGGATCAGCCCCAGCATTTT.

The J gene is TRBJ2-1, the V gene TRBV9; weak D call: TRBD1 (5 bases). The length of the CDR3 is 17 residues. V dropped 0 bases and J dropped 5 bases, with 18 bases sitting between them. CDR1 and CDR2 (germline): SGDLS, YYNGEE. Here the CDR3 DNA reads TGTGCCAGCAGCGTAGTGGGGCCTCCCGCTGGGGACAATGAGCAGTTCTTC. It is translated as CASSVVGPPAGDNEQFF.

This clone was counted a single time. The chain is built from TRBV19 and TRBJ1-4; D is undetermined. Trimming left V 3 bases short and J 7 bases short, with 12 bases between. Germline CDR1 reads LNHDA; CDR2 reads SQIVND (reference sequence). The CDR3 runs to 14 residues. Written as DNA, the CDR3 is TGTGCCAGTAGTATCTTCGGGGTTGGTGAAAAACTGTTTTTT. It is translated as CASSIFGVGEKLFF.

The chain employs TRBV6-5 and TRBJ1-5; the D gene is possibly TRBD1 (6 bases). CDR1 and CDR2 (germline): MNHEY, SVGAGI. There are 13 residues in the CDR3. V was pared by 7 bases and J by 5 bases, with 12 bases between. CDR3 sequence: CASMNTGYQPQHF. CDR3 DNA: TGTGCCAGCATGAACACAGGGTATCAGCCCCAGCATTTT.

The rearrangement joins TRBV4-1 to TRBJ1-1, with 7 bases identical to TRBD1. Per the germline V gene, CDR1 is MGHRA and CDR2 is YSYEKL. This CDR3 comprises 18 residues. The V gene end was trimmed by 6 bases and the J gene end by 0 bases; junction bases not matched to a gene: 16. The CDR3 spells CASRKSPLGQKMNTEAFF. CDR3 nucleotide sequence: TGCGCCAGCAGAAAAAGCCCCTTGGGACAGAAAATGAACACTGAAGCTTTCTTT.

The chain joins TRBV5-6 to TRBJ1-2; no reliable D call. Trimming pared 2 bases from V and 2 bases from J, leaving 16 bases between. Per the germline V gene, CDR1 is SGHDT and CDR2 is YYEEEE. The CDR3 totals 16 residues. The CDR3 protein is CASSFFSGSSNYGYTF. The CDR3 bases are TGTGCCAGCAGCTTTTTTTCCGGGAGTTCGAACTATGGCTACACCTTC.

This clone was seen a single time. The rearrangement links TRBV4-1 to TRBJ2-1, with D unresolved. The CDR3 length is 15 residues. The germline V gene encodes CDR1 MGHRA and CDR2 YSYEKL. The ends were cut back, 0 bases at V and 5 bases at J, with 11 bases in the middle. The CDR3 DNA is TGCGCCAGCAGCCAAGAAGCCTTAGTCGACAATGAGCAGTTCTTC. This sequence encodes CASSQEALVDNEQFF.

This sequence joins TRBV7-2 and TRBJ2-2; D unresolved. The CDR3 sequence is 16 residues long. Germline values: CDR1 SGHTA, CDR2 FQGNSA. V dropped 1 base and J dropped 4 bases, with 13 bases sitting between them. This chain's CDR3 is CASSLGLTAATGELFF. The CDR3 DNA reads as TGTGCCAGCAGCTTAGGGTTGACTGCGGCCACCGGGGAGCTGTTTTTT.

The CDR3 nucleotides are TGTGCCAGCAGCTTCCATCCAGCCTACAATGAGCAGTTCTTC. Its protein is CASSFHPAYNEQFF. The chain links TRBV5-5 to TRBJ2-1, with unresolved D. Trimming pared 2 bases from V and 2 bases from J, leaving 8 bases between. The CDR3 extends over 14 amino acids. Per germline, CDR1 SGHKS and CDR2 YYEKEE (reference sequence).

In this sample, this clone turned up a few times. This sequence joins TRBV7-3 and TRBJ1-1; possible D gene TRBD1, 6 bases. Trimming took 5 bases from V and 3 from J, leaving 13 bases between them. The germline V gene encodes CDR1 SGHTA and CDR2 FQGTGA. This CDR3 contains 14 residues. CDR3 region: CASSPNRDHTEAFF. The CDR3 DNA reads TGTGCCAGCAGCCCTAACAGGGACCACACTGAAGCTTTCTTT.

Points on this clone: Relative to the germline gene, one junction end is altered; a read error may explain this. J is TRBJ2-1 and V is TRBV7-7, with 7 positions matching TRBD2. CDR3 length: 15 residues. Germline lookup yields CDR1 SSHAT and CDR2 FNYEAQ (reference sequence). CDR3 amino acids: CASSLNLAGVDEQFF. The CDR3, as DNA: TGTGCTAGCAGCTTAAATCTGGCGGGGGTGGATGAGCAGTTCTTC.

The rearrangement joins TRBV7-9 to TRBJ2-3; D may be TRBD2 (6 bases). V was clipped by 5 bases and J by 4 bases, with 16 bases between them. The CDR3 has 15 residues. Germline assignment: CDR1 SEHNR and CDR2 FQNEAQ (reference sequence). CDR3 nucleotides: TGTGCCAGCAGCCTAAATGCGGGACTCTCAGATACGCAGTATTTT. Translated: CASSLNAGLSDTQYF.

V gene TRBV2 combines with J gene TRBJ1-1, with D perhaps matching TRBD1 (6 bases). Germline loops: CDR1 SNHLY, CDR2 FYNNEI. This CDR3 spans 15 amino acids. Between the trimmed V and J ends, which lost 1 base and 7 bases, there was a span of 16 bases. The CDR3: CASSEDIDRPIEAFF. The CDR3 DNA is TGTGCCAGCAGTGAAGATATAGACAGGCCAATTGAAGCTTTCTTT.

The rearrangement uses TRBV29-1 and TRBJ2-7; 11 bases are a match to TRBD1. The V segment lost 3 bases and the J segment 5 bases; nucleotides outside the gene matches: 3. Germline-derived CDR1 and CDR2 are SQVTM and ANQGSEA. The CDR3 loop spans 13 amino acids. In DNA form, the CDR3 reads TGCAGCGTTGACGGGACAGGGGGTGACGAGCAGTACTTC. Its protein is CSVDGTGGDEQYF.

The CDR3 DNA reads as TGTGCCAGCGCCTTTACGGTGGCTAATGAAAAACTGTTTTTT. Protein: CASAFTVANEKLFF. V is TRBV28 and J is TRBJ1-4, with no clear D. V lost 8 bases and J 3 bases, leaving 13 bases between the germline ends. The CDR3 is made up of 14 amino acids. CDR1 is MDHEN, CDR2 SYDVKM, per germline.

The chain combines TRBV9 with TRBJ1-6; D is perhaps TRBD1 (5 bases). Germline assignment: CDR1 SGDLS and CDR2 YYNGEE. V was cut by 0 bases and J by 6 bases, with 7 bases left in between. CDR3 length: 14 residues. The CDR3 spells CASSVARVNSPLHF. DNA for the CDR3: TGTGCCAGCAGCGTAGCCAGGGTTAATTCACCCCTCCACTTT.